This TCR beta chain was recovered during a study of T cells in Graves' hyperthyroidism and ophthalmopathy. Amplification of TCR beta CDR3 regions was performed using RNA transcripts as template. A first-round RT-PCR of the TCR CDR3 used the HTBI primer set. A single record per CDR3 protein comes from TCRdb applying MiXCR to the multiplex PCR reads. The profile shows about 400,000 distinct CDR3 sequences, 15% to 19% of them singletons. Germline V CDR1 and CDR2: SEHNR, FQNEAQ (reference sequence). V was shortened by 4 bases and J by 0 bases, with 13 bases between the two germline ends. The CDR3 has 16 residues.

Material for sequencing was blood. The genes are TRBV7-9 and TRBJ1-3; maybe TRBD1 (5 bases). This TCR derives from a woman aged 18-29 years with Graves' hyperthyroidism. CDR3 DNA: TGTGCCAGCAGCTCCTTGACAGTGAGCTCTGGAAACACCATATATTTT. Translating gives CASSSLTVSSGNTIYF.